This T cell receptor beta chain was recovered during a study of memory CD4+ T cells and cytomegalovirus serostatus. Looking at the study overall: Donors were healthy Belgian adults, some 10 CMV seropositive and about 24 seronegative.

Comments on this clone: Its antigen is not known.

Study observations and caveats: Median bootstrapped AUC for CMV status was approximately 0.95 originally, about 0.9 US-trained.

The sort gate was single viable CD3+CD4+CD8-CD45RO+ cells for memory CD4+ T cells. Positive selection with CD4 microbeads enriched total CD4+ T cells. From germline, CDR1 is KGHSH and CDR2 LQKENI. The V gene lost 6 bases and the J gene lost 4 bases, with 15 bases spanning the gap. CDR3 length: 15 residues. As originally analysed: Out-of-frame sequences were removed, leaving 2,000,000 or so distinct TCRbeta sequences. The protocol was immunoSEQ multiplex PCR, while the TCRdb copy is restricted to in-frame clones and leaves out a portion. That table gives V, J and clone size, and the DNA gave D and trimming. The sample has 48,000 or so clones; roughly 78% are singletons.

Sequencing input: memory CD4+ T cells from blood. The receptor was derived from an adult in good health and CMV-seronegative. V and J are TRBV18 and TRBJ1-4; D gene uncertain. The CDR3 DNA follows: TGTGCCAGCTCGTCGACGGGCAAGGGTAATGAAAAACTGTTTTTT. It translates to CASSSTGKGNEKLFF.